The 19 T cell receptor beta chains given below trace back to one sample, sequenced in a study of blood T cell repertoires in COVID-19. Data came from immunoSEQ multiplex PCR; TCRdb stores just in-frame clones and leaves some out. In the table there are more than 85,000 clones, about 87% of which are singletons. The source material was peripheral blood. These TCRs come from a man in his fifties with active or convalescent COVID-19.

The CDR3 reads CASSDLRDRQPQHF. The CDR3 nucleotides are TGTGCCAGCAGTGATTTAAGGGACAGACAGCCCCAGCATTTT. The chain carries TRBV6-1 and TRBJ1-5; TRBD1 matches 7 bases. Germline V gene lookup returns CDR1 MNHNS and CDR2 SASEGT. The CDR3 has 14 amino acids. The junction had 6 bases not matched to a gene; V was cut back by 3 bases and J by 7 bases.

The V call is TRBV3-1 (or the pseudogene TRBV3-2), the J call TRBJ1-5; D unresolved. Per germline, CDR1 LGHDT and CDR2 YNNKEL (reference sequence). V was trimmed by 0 bases and J by 6 bases, leaving 9 bases between them. The CDR3 sequence is 14 residues long. The CDR3 here is CASSQEGRGQPQHF. The CDR3 DNA follows: TGTGCCAGCAGCCAAGAGGGCCGGGGTCAGCCCCAGCATTTT.

This clone was counted once. The chain has TRBV11-3 and TRBJ2-6, with D perhaps TRBD1 (7 bases). The V and J ends lost 1 base and 0 bases respectively, with 16 bases between them. Germline-derived CDR1 and CDR2 are SGHNT and YENEEA. The CDR3 length is 19 residues. CDR3 nucleotide sequence: TGTGCCAGCAGCTTAGGGGGGGACAGTTCTTCCTCTGGGGCCAACGTCCTGACTTTC. Translating gives CASSLGGDSSSSGANVLTF.

The genes are TRBV3-1 (or the pseudogene TRBV3-2) and TRBJ2-5; D is perhaps TRBD1 (6 bases). This CDR3 is built from 14 residues. Trimming cost V 2 bases and J 4 bases, with 11 bases left between them. Germline V gene data show CDR1 as LGHDT and CDR2 as YNNKEL (reference sequence). CDR3 DNA: TGTGCCAGCAGCCAAATGACAGGCCGAGAGACCCAGTACTTC. Translated, it gives CASSQMTGRETQYF.

V usage is TRBV5-1 and J usage is TRBJ2-7; TRBD1 aligns across 9 bases. Losses at the gene ends were 0 bases for V and 2 bases for J; bases not matched to a gene: 3. The CDR3 is made up of 15 amino acids. Germline V gene lookup returns CDR1 SGHRS and CDR2 YFSETQ. The CDR3 DNA follows: TGCGCCAGCAGCTTGGGACAGGGGGGGACCTACGAGCAGTACTTC. Its translation is CASSLGQGGTYEQYF.

The chain couples TRBV6-5 to TRBJ1-2; perhaps TRBD1 as D (6 bases). V was shortened by 7 bases and J by 0 bases, with 12 bases between the two germline ends. This CDR3 has 14 residues. The germline V gene encodes CDR1 MNHEY and CDR2 SVGAGI. The CDR3 sequence is CASMEGGPNYGYTF. CDR3 nucleotides: TGTGCCAGCATGGAGGGGGGGCCTAACTATGGCTACACCTTC.

The V gene is TRBV18, the J gene TRBJ2-5; TRBD1 is a possible D gene (6 bases). V was pared by 3 bases and J by 0 bases, with 11 bases between. CDR3 length: 15 residues. In germline, CDR1 is KGHSH, CDR2 LQKENI. The CDR3 reads CASSPFRTDQETQYF. The CDR3 nucleotides are TGTGCCAGCTCACCGTTTCGGACAGACCAAGAGACCCAGTACTTC. The whole variable domain, filled in from reference TRBV18 and TRBJ2-5, reads NAGVMQNPRHLVRRRGQEARLRCSPMKGHSHVYWYRQLPEEGLKFMVYLQKENIIDESGMPKERFSAEFPKEGPSILRIQQVVRGDSAAYFCASSPFRTDQETQYFGPGTRLLVL.

This clone was recorded once. This chain connects TRBV28 to TRBJ1-4; D is uncertain. The germline V and J ends were trimmed by 5 bases and 4 bases, with 11 bases remaining between them. CDR1 and CDR2 (germline): MDHEN, SYDVKM. This CDR3 has 14 amino acids. The chain's CDR3 is CASSTNSGNEKLFF. In DNA, the CDR3 is TGTGCCAGCAGTACCAACAGCGGTAATGAAAAACTGTTTTTT.

The chain is built from TRBV5-1 and TRBJ2-7; D is ambiguous. Germline V gene sequence: CDR1 SGHRS, CDR2 YFSETQ. The CDR3 runs to 15 residues. V lost 0 bases and J 3 bases, leaving 13 bases between the germline ends. The CDR3 region has the DNA TGCGCCAGCAGCTTGGAGGCTAATAACTACTACGAGCAGTACTTC. This codes for CASSLEANNYYEQYF. Using reference TRBV5-1 and TRBJ2-7 for the parts outside the CDR3, the full variable domain is KAGVTQTPRYLIKTRGQQVTLSCSPISGHRSVSWYQQTPGQGLQFLFEYFSETQRNKGNFPGRFSGRQFSNSRSEMNVSTLELGDSALYLCASSLEANNYYEQYFGPGTRLTVT.

V is TRBV28 and J is TRBJ1-5, with 7 bases aligning to TRBD1. Trimming cost V 6 bases and J 3 bases; bases outside gene matches: 8. Germline CDR1 MDHEN, CDR2 SYDVKM. The CDR3 runs 15 residues. The DNA for the CDR3 is TGTGCCAGCAGCCCTCCCGGGACAGCCAATCAGCCCCAGCATTTT. Translated, it gives CASSPPGTANQPQHF.

The CDR3 DNA reads as TGTGCCAGCAGCCAAGGTTCTGGGTTCAGGGAGCAGTTCTTC. It specifies CASSQGSGFREQFF. The chain is built from TRBV3-1 (or the pseudogene TRBV3-2) and TRBJ2-1; no firm D call. With 1 base removed from V and 10 bases from J, the gap between germline ends came to 14 bases. This CDR3 region has 14 residues. Germline CDR1 LGHDT, CDR2 YNNKEL (reference sequence).

CDR3 in amino acids: CASSLTGFDGYTF. The CDR3, as DNA: TGTGCCAGCAGCCTTACAGGGTTTGACGGCTACACCTTC. The J gene is TRBJ1-2, the V gene TRBV14, with a possible D match to TRBD1 (6 bases). Between the trimmed V and J ends, which lost 4 bases and 8 bases, there was a span of 14 bases. CDR1 is SGHDN and CDR2 is FVKESK in the germline V gene. CDR3 length: 13 amino acids.

The rearrangement links TRBV7-2 to TRBJ1-3, with D uncertain. The germline V gene encodes CDR1 SGHTA and CDR2 FQGNSA. CDR3 size: 14 residues. The V gene lost 5 bases and the J gene lost 2 bases, with 10 bases spanning the gap. CDR3 sequence (DNA): TGTGCCAGCAGCCCACAGTTAGCTGGAAACACCATATATTTT. It encodes CASSPQLAGNTIYF.

The chain carries TRBV13 and TRBJ1-4; D is unclear. The V end was cut by 11 bases, the J end by 5 bases, with 15 bases between. The CDR3 totals 13 residues. CDR1 and CDR2 from the germline V gene are PRHDT and FYEKMQ (reference sequence). The CDR3 reads CAGVPGGNEKLFF. In DNA form, the CDR3 reads TGTGCCGGGGTGCCCGGAGGAAATGAAAAACTGTTTTTT.

This sequence joins TRBV2 and TRBJ1-5, with D unclear. V was clipped by 7 bases and J by 7 bases, with 14 bases between them. Germline V gives CDR1 SNHLY, CDR2 FYNNEI. The CDR3 is 13 residues long. CDR3 sequence: CASMLAGAQPQHF. DNA of the CDR3: TGTGCCAGCATGCTAGCGGGCGCACAGCCCCAGCATTTT.

The rearrangement links TRBV6-2 or TRBV6-3 to TRBJ2-5, with D possibly TRBD2 on 7 matching bases. The CDR3 spans 20 residues. The germline V gene encodes CDR1 MNHEY and CDR2 SVGEGT. V dropped 2 bases and J dropped 2 bases, with 27 bases sitting between them. In DNA, the CDR3 is TGTGCCAGCAGTTACCCCTCTCGAGGGGGGGCCATGGTCGTTCAAGAGACCCAGTACTTC. Translated, it gives CASSYPSRGGAMVVQETQYF.

The chain combines TRBV27 with TRBJ2-1, with TRBD1 matching 7 bases. J gave up 9 bases and V 6 bases, and 11 bases lay outside the gene matches. The CDR3 runs to 14 residues. Germline-derived CDR1 and CDR2 are MNHEY and SMNVEV (reference sequence). DNA of the CDR3: TGTGCCAGCAGCCGTGGGACAGTTGTCGTTGAGCAGTTCTTC. Protein sequence: CASSRGTVVVEQFF.

The V call is TRBV4-2, the J call TRBJ2-1; 8 nucleotides agree with TRBD1. V lost 2 bases and J lost 4; bases outside the gene matches: 7. CDR3 length: 16 residues. CDR1 is LGHNA, CDR2 YNFKEQ, per germline. CDR3 protein: CASSQSLRTGYNEQFF. The CDR3 DNA is TGTGCCAGCAGCCAATCTTTGAGGACAGGGTACAATGAGCAGTTCTTC.

V is TRBV20-1 and J is TRBJ2-1, with TRBD2 identical over 10 bases. The length of the CDR3 is 14 residues. CDR1 and CDR2 from the germline V gene are DFQATT and SNEGSKA (reference sequence). The trim removed 3 bases at V and 3 bases at J, leaving 2 bases unmatched. The CDR3 sequence is CSASSGGHYNEQFF. The DNA of the CDR3 is TGCAGTGCTAGTAGCGGGGGGCACTACAATGAGCAGTTCTTC.